This T cell receptor beta chain emerged from a study of CD8 T cells in ankylosing spondylitis. Study-level findings and limits: The authors reported significant enrichment of disease-linked clones in matched ankylosing spondylitis synovial fluid.

MiXCR was run by TCRdb on the 5' RACE reads, yielding one entry per CDR3 protein. Altogether around 340,000 distinct CDR3 sequences are present, over 12% being singletons, with the ten largest covering around 0.99%. V was shortened by 4 bases and J by 0 bases, with 10 bases between the two germline ends. CDR1 is MRHNA, CDR2 SNTAGT, per germline. CDR3 size: 15 residues. This clonotype was picked up many times. The antigen remains undetermined. The clonotype originates from a male donor with ankylosing spondylitis or in good health (not recorded which). The source material was blood, either unsorted or a sorted T cell fraction (not recorded which). The V call is TRBV6-4, the J call TRBJ2-1; D remains ambiguous. In DNA, the CDR3 is TGTGCCAGCAGTGCCTCAGGAAGCTCCTACAATGAGCAGTTCTTC. Translating gives CASSASGSSYNEQFF.